Listed here is a single T cell receptor beta chain. Its specificity is unknown. CDR1 and CDR2 (germline): SGHTA, FQGNSA. The length of the CDR3 is 14 residues. Between the trimmed V and J ends, which lost 5 bases and 5 bases, there was a span of 16 bases. The data were obtained in a study of identical twins. Study-level findings and limits: The study found weaker excess twin sharing in beta out-of-frame sequences.

One entry per CDR3 protein, called by TCRdb with MiXCR from the 5' RACE reads. The sample lists about 240,000 distinct CDR3 sequences, under 12% occurring once. The chain uses TRBV7-2 and TRBJ2-7, with a weak D call TRBD2 (6 bases). The sequencing sample was made of memory T cells sorted from blood. The receptor comes from a man over 45 in good health. The CDR3 sequence: CASSPAGGRDEQYF. The CDR3 nucleotides are TGTGCCAGCAGCCCAGCCGGGGGTCGCGACGAGCAGTACTTC.